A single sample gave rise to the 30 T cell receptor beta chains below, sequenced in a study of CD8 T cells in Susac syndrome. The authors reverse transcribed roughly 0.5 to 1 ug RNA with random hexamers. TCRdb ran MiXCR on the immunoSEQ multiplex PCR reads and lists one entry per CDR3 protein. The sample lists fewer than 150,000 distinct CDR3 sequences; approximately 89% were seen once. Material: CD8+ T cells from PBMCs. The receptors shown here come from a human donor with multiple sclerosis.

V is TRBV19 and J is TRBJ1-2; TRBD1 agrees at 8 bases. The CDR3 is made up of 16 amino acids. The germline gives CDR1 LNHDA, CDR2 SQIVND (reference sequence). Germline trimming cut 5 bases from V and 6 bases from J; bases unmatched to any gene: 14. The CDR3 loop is CASSPWTGYIQNGYTF. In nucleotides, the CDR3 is TGTGCCAGTAGTCCGTGGACAGGGTACATACAGAATGGCTACACCTTC.

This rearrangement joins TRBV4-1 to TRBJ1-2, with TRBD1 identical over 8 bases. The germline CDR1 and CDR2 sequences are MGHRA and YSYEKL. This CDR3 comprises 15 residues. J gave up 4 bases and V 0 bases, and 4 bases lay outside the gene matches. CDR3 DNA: TGCGCCAGCAGCCAAGACGCAGGGACAGGCTATGGCTACACCTTC. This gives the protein CASSQDAGTGYGYTF.

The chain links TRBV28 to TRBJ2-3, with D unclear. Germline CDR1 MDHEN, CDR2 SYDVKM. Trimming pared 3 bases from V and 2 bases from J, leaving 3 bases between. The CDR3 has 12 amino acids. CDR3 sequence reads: CASSFNTDTQYF. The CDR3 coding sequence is TGTGCCAGCAGTTTCAACACAGATACGCAGTATTTT.

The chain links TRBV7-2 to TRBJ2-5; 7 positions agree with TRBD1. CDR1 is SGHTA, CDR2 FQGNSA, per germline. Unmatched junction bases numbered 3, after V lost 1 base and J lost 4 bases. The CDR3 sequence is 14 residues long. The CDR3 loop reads CASSLVRGLETQYF. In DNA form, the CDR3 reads TGTGCCAGCAGCTTAGTGAGGGGGCTAGAGACCCAGTACTTC. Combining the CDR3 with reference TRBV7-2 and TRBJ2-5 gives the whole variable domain GAGVSQSPSNKVTEKGKDVELRCDPISGHTALYWYRQSLGQGLEFLIYFQGNSAPDKSGLPSDRFSAERTGGSVSTLTIQRTQQEDSAVYLCASSLVRGLETQYFGPGTRLLVL.

The CDR3 sequence is CASSIGQGLVAEAFF. The CDR3, as DNA: TGTGCCAGTAGTATCGGGCAGGGCCTTGTCGCTGAAGCTTTCTTT. The chain recombines TRBV19 with TRBJ1-1; tentative D call: TRBD1 (5 bases). Germline assignment: CDR1 LNHDA and CDR2 SQIVND (reference sequence). The CDR3 is 15 amino acids. The V end was cut by 3 bases, the J end by 6 bases, with 17 bases between. Filled out from reference TRBV19 and TRBJ1-1, the complete variable domain reads DGGITQSPKYLFRKEGQNVTLSCEQNLNHDAMYWYRQDPGQGLRLIYYSQIVNDFQKGDIAEGYSVSREKKESFPLTVTSAQKNPTAFYLCASSIGQGLVAEAFFGQGTRLTVV.

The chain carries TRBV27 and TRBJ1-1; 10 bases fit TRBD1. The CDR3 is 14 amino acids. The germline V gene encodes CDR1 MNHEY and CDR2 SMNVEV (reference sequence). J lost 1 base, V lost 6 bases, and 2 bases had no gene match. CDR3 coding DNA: TGTGCCAGCAGCGGGACAGGGGAGAACACTGAAGCTTTCTTT. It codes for CASSGTGENTEAFF.

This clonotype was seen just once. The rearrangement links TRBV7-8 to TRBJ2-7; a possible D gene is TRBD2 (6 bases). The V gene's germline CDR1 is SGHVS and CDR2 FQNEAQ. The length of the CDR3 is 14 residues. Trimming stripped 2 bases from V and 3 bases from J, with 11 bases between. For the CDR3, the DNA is TGTGCCAGCAGCTTAAGGGAGGCATACTACGAGCAGTACTTC. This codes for CASSLREAYYEQYF.

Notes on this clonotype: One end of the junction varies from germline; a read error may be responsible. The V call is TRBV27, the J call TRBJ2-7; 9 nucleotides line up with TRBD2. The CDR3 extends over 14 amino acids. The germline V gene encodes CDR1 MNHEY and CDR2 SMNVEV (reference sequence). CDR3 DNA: TGTACCAGCAGCCAAGCGGGAGGCTCCTACGAGCAGTACTTC. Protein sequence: CTSSQAGGSYEQYF.

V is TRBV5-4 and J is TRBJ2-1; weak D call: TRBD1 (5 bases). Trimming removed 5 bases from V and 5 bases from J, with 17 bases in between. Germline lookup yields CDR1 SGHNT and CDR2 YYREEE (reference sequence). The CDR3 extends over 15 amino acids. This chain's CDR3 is CASSPILSGNNEQFF. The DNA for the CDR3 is TGTGCCAGCAGTCCGATTCTATCAGGGAACAATGAGCAGTTCTTC.

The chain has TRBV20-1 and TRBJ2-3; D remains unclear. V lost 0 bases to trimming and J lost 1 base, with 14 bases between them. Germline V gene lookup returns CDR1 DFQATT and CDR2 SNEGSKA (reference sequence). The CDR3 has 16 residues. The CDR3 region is CSARDYSLERTDTQYF. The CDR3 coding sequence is TGCAGTGCTAGAGATTACTCCCTCGAGCGCACAGATACGCAGTATTTT.

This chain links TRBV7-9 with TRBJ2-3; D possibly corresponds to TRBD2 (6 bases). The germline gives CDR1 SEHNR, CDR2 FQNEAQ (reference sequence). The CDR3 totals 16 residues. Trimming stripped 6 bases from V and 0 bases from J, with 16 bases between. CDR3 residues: CASRFGGAESTDTQYF. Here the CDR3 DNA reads TGTGCCAGCAGGTTCGGGGGAGCGGAAAGCACAGATACGCAGTATTTT.

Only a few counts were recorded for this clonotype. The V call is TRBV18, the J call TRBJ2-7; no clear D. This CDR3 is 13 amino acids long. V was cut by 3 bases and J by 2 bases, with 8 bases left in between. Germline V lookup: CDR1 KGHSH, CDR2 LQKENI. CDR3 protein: CASSPSDTYEQYF. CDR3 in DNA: TGTGCCAGCTCACCCTCCGATACCTACGAGCAGTACTTC.

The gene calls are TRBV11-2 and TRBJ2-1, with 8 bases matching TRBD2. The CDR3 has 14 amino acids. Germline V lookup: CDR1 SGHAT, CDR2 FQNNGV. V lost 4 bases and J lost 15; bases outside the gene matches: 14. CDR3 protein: CASSSPGLGGFVFF. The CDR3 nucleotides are TGTGCCAGCAGCTCACCGGGACTAGGGGGATTTGTGTTCTTC.

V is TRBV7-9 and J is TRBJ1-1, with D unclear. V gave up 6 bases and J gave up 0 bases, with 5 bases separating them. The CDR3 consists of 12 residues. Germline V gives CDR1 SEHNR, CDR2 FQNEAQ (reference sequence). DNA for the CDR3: TGTGCCAGCAGGGATCTGAACACTGAAGCTTTCTTT. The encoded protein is CASRDLNTEAFF.

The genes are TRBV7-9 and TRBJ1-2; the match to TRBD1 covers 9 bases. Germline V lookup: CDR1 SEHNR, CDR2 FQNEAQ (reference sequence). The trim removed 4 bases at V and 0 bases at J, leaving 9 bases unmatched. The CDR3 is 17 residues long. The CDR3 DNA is TGTGCCAGCAGCTCCGGGACAGGGCGCCTTACTAACTATGGCTACACCTTC. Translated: CASSSGTGRLTNYGYTF.

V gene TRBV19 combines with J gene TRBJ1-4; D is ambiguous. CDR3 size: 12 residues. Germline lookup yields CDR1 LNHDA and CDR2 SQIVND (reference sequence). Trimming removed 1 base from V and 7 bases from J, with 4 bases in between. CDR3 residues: CASSIGLEKLFF. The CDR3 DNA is TGTGCCAGTAGTATAGGGCTTGAAAAACTGTTTTTT.

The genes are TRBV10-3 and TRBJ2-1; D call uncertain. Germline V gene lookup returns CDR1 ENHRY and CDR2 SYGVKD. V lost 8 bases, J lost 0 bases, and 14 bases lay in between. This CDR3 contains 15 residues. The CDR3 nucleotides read TGTGCCATCGGGCAGGCGATTAGCTCCTACAATGAGCAGTTCTTC. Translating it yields CAIGQAISSYNEQFF.

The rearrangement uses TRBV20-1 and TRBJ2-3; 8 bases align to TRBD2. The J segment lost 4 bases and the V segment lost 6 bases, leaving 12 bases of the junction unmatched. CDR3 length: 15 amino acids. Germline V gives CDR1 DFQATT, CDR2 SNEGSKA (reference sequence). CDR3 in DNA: TGCAGTGCCCGCCTTGAAGCGGGAGTCTCAGATACGCAGTATTTT. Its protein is CSARLEAGVSDTQYF.

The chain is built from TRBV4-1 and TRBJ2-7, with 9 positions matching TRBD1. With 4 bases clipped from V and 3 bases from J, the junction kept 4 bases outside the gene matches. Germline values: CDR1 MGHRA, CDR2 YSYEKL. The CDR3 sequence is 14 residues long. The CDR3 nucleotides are TGCGCCAGCAGCCCGGACAGGGGAAGCTACGAGCAGTACTTC. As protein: CASSPDRGSYEQYF.

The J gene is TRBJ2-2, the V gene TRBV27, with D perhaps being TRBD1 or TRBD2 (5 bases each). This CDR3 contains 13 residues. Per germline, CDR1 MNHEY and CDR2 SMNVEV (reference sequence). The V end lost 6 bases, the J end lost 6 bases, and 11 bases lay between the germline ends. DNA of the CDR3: TGTGCCAGCAGCTTGAGGGGAGCCGGGGAGCTGTTTTTT. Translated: CASSLRGAGELFF.

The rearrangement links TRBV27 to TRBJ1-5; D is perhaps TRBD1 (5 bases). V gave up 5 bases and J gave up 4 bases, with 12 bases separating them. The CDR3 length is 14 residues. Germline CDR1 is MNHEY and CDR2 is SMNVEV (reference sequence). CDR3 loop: CASSAGPPNQPQHF. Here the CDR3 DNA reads TGTGCCAGCAGTGCGGGGCCACCAAATCAGCCCCAGCATTTT.

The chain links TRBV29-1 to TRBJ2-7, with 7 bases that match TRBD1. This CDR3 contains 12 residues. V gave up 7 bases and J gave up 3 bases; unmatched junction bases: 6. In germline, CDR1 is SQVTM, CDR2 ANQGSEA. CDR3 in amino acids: CSAAGDSYEQYF. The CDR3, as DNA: TGCAGCGCCGCAGGGGACAGCTACGAGCAGTACTTC.

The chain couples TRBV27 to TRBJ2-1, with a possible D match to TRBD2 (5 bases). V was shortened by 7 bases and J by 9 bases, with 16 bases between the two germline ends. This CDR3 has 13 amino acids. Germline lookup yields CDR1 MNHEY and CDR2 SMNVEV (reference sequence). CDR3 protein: CASNDPPSTEQFF. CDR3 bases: TGTGCCAGCAACGACCCTCCTAGCACTGAGCAGTTCTTC.

The CDR3 coding sequence is TGTGCCAGCAGTTTTCAGGGATCCTTCGAGACCCAGTACTTC. This codes for CASSFQGSFETQYF. The chain joins TRBV27 to TRBJ2-5; D perhaps matches TRBD1 (5 bases). The V end lost 3 bases, the J end lost 5 bases, and 13 bases lay between the germline ends. Germline V gene lookup returns CDR1 MNHEY and CDR2 SMNVEV (reference sequence). The CDR3 runs 14 residues.

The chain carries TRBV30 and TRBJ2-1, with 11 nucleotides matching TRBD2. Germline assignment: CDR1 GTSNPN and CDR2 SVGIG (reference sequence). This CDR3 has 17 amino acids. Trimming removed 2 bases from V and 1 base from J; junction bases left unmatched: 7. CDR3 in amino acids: CAWSLAGGFRSYNEQFF. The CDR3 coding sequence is TGTGCCTGGAGTCTAGCGGGGGGATTTAGGTCCTACAATGAGCAGTTCTTC.

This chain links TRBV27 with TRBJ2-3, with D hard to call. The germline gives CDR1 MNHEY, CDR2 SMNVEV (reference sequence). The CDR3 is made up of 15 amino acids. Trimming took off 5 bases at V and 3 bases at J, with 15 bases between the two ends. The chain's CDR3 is CASSLDPLGTDTQYF. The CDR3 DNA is TGTGCCAGCAGTCTTGACCCTCTGGGTACAGATACGCAGTATTTT.

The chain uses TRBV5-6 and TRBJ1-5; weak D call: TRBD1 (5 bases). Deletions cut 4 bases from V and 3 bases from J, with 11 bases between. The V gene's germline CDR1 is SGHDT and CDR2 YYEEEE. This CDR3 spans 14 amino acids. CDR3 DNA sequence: TGTGCCAGCAGCGCCGGGACGGACAATCAGCCCCAGCATTTT. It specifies CASSAGTDNQPQHF.

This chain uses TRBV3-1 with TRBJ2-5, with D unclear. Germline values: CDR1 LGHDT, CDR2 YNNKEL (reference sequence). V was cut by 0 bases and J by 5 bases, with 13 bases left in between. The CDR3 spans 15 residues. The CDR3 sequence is CASSQESQDMETQYF. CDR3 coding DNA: TGTGCCAGCAGCCAAGAGTCTCAGGATATGGAGACCCAGTACTTC.

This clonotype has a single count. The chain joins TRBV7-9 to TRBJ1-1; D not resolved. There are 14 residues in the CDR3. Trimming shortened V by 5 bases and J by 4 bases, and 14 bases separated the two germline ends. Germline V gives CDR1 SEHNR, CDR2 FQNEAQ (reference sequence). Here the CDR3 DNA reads TGTGCCAGCAGCAACGGGGTGGTCGGCACTGAAGCTTTCTTT. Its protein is CASSNGVVGTEAFF.

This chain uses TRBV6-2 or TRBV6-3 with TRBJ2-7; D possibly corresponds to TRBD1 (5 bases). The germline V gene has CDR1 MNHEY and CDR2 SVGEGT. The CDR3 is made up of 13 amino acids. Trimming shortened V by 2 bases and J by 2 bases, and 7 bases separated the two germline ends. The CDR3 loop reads CASSYQGPYEQYF. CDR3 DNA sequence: TGTGCCAGCAGTTACCAGGGTCCCTACGAGCAGTACTTC.